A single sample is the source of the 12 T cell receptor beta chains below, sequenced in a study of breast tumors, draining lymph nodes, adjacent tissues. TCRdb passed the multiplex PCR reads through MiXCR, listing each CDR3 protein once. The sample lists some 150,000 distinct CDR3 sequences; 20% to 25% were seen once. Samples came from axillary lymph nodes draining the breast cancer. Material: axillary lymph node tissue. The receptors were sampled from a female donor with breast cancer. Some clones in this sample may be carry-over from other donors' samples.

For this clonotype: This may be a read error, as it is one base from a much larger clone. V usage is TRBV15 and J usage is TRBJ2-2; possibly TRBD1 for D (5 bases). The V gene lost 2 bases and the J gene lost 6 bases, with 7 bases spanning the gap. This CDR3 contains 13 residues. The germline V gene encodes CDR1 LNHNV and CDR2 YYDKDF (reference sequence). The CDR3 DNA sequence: TGTGCCACCAGCAGATCCAGGGCCGGGGAGCTGTTTTTT. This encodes CATSRSRAGELFF.

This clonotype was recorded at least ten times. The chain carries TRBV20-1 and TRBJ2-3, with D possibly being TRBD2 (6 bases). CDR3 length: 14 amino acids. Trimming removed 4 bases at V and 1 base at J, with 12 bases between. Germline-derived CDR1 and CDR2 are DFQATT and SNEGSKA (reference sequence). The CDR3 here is CSAIRELGTDTQYF. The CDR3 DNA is TGCAGTGCTATACGGGAGTTGGGCACAGATACGCAGTATTTT.

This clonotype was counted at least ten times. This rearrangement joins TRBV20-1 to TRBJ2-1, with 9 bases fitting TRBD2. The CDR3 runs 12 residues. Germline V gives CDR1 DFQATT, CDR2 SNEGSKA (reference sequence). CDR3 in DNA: TGCGGGGGACTAGCAGGCTACAATGAGCAGTTCTTC. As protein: CGGLAGYNEQFF.

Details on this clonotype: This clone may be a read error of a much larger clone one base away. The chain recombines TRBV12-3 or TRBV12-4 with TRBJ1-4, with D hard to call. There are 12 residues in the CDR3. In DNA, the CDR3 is TGTGCCAGCAGTCGAAGAAGTGAAGAACTGTTTTTT. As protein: CASSRRSEELFF.

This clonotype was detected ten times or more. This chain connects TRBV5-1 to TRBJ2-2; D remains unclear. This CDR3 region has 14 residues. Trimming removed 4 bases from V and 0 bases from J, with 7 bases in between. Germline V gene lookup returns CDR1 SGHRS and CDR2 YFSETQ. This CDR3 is CASSLIPNTGELFF. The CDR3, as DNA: TGCGCCAGCAGCCTTATCCCGAACACCGGGGAGCTGTTTTTT.

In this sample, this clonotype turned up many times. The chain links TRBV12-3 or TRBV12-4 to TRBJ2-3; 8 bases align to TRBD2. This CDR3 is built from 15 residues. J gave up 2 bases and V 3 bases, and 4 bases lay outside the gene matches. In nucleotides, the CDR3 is TGTGCCAGCAGTTTGGCTAGCGGGTACACAGATACGCAGTATTTT. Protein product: CASSLASGYTDTQYF.

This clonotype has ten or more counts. CDR3 nucleotides: TGCAGTGCTAGAGATCTCCGACTAGCGGGAGGGCCCCATGAGCAGTTCTTC. It codes for CSARDLRLAGGPHEQFF. V usage is TRBV20-1 and J usage is TRBJ2-1, with 14 bases fitting TRBD2. CDR1 and CDR2 from the germline V gene are DFQATT and SNEGSKA (reference sequence). V was clipped by 0 bases and J by 8 bases; unmatched bases: 9. The CDR3 sequence is 17 residues long.

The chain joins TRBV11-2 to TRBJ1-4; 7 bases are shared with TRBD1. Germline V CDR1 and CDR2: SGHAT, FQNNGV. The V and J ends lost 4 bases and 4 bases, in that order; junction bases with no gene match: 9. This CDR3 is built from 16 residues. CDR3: CASSYPRDSLNEKLFF. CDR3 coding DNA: TGTGCCAGCAGCTACCCCCGGGACAGCCTTAATGAAAAACTGTTTTTT.

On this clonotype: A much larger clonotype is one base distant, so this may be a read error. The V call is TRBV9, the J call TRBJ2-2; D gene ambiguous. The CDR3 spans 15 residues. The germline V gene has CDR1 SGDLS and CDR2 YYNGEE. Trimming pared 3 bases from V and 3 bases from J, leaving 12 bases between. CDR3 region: CASSGSQTHTGELFF. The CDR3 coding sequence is TGTGCCAGCAGCGGATCCCAGACGCACACCGGGGAGCTGTTTTTT.

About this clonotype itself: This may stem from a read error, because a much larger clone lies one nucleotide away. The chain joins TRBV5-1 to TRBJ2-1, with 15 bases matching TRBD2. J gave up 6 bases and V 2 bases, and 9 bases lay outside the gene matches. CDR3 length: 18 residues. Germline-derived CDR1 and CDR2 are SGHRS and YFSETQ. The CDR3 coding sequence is TGCGCCAGCAGCTTCGGACTAGCGGGAGGGGGCGGGGGCAATGAGCAGTTCTTC. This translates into CASSFGLAGGGGGNEQFF.

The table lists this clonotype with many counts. The CDR3 coding sequence is TGTGCCAGTAGTACAGACACGGGCTACGAGCAGTACTTC. It codes for CASSTDTGYEQYF. The chain uses TRBV19 and TRBJ2-7; no firm D call. The V gene's germline CDR1 is LNHDA and CDR2 SQIVND (reference sequence). Trimming shortened V by 4 bases and J by 3 bases, and 10 bases separated the two germline ends. The CDR3 has 13 residues. Full variable domain (missing parts from reference TRBV19 and TRBJ2-7): DGGITQSPKYLFRKEGQNVTLSCEQNLNHDAMYWYRQDPGQGLRLIYYSQIVNDFQKGDIAEGYSVSREKKESFPLTVTSAQKNPTAFYLCASSTDTGYEQYFGPGTRLTVT.

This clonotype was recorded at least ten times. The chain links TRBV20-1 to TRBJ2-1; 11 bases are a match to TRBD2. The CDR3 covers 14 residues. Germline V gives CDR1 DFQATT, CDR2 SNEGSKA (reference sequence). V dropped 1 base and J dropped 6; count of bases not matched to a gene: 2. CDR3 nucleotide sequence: TGCAGTGCTAGAGGGCTAGCGGGAGGCAATGAGCAGTTCTTC. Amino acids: CSARGLAGGNEQFF.